This T cell receptor (beta chain) was recorded in a study of blood T cell repertoires in COVID-19. A word on this clone: Other DNA sequences in this specimen translate into the identical CDR3.

The CDR3 length is 13 residues. The V and J ends lost 4 bases and 1 base respectively, with 8 bases between them. Germline V gives CDR1 SGHRS, CDR2 YFSETQ. Only in-frame clones appear in the TCRdb table, and some are missing; sequencing was by immunoSEQ multiplex PCR. The data show about 250,000 clones, roughly 80% seen once. Participants spanned ages roughly 18 to 95 years and resided in 20 to 30 US areas. The sequence was obtained from a man aged 35 to 55 who had been exposed to COVID-19. Source material: PBMCs or T cells enriched from blood (not recorded which). The rearrangement uses TRBV5-1 and TRBJ1-1; D call uncertain. Here the CDR3 DNA reads TGCGCCAGCAGCCTAGCGGAGAACACTGAAGCTTTCTTT. Encoded protein: CASSLAENTEAFF. Full variable domain (outside the CDR3, taken from reference TRBV5-1 and TRBJ1-1): KAGVTQTPRYLIKTRGQQVTLSCSPISGHRSVSWYQQTPGQGLQFLFEYFSETQRNKGNFPGRFSGRQFSNSRSEMNVSTLELGDSALYLCASSLAENTEAFFGQGTRLTVV.